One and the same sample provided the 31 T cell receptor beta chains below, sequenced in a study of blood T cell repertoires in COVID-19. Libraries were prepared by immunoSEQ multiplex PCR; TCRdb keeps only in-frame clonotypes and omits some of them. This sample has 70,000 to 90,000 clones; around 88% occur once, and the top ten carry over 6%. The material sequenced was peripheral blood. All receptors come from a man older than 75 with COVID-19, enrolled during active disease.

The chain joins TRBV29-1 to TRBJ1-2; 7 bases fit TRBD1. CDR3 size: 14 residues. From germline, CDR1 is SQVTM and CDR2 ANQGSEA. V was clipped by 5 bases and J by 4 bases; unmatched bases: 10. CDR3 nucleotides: TGCAGCGTTCAGCCCCCGGGACAGTTCTATGGCTACACCTTC. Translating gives CSVQPPGQFYGYTF.

The DNA of the CDR3 is TGTGCCATCAGTGAGTCCAAGGGGCCGAACACTGAAGCTTTCTTT. Translation gives CAISESKGPNTEAFF. The rearrangement joins TRBV10-3 to TRBJ1-1; perhaps TRBD1 as D (5 bases). Trimming cost V 0 bases and J 1 base, with 9 bases left between them. Germline values: CDR1 ENHRY, CDR2 SYGVKD. The CDR3 runs 15 residues.

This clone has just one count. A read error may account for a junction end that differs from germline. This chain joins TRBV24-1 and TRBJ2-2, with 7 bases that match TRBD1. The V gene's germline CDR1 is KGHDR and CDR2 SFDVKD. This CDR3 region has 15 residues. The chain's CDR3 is CAASGRQGIPGELFF. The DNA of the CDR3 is TGTGCCGCCAGTGGAAGACAGGGTATACCCGGGGAGCTGTTTTTT.

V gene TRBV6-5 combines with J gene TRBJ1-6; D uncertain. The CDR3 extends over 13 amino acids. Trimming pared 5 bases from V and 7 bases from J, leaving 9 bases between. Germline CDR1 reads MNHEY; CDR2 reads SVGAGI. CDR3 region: CASSTVDNSPLHF. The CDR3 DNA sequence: TGTGCCAGCAGTACAGTAGACAATTCACCCCTCCACTTT.

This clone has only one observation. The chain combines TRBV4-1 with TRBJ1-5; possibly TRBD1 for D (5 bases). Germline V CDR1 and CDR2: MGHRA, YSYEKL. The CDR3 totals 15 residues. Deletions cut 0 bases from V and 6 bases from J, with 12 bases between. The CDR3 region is CASSQDPGGGQPQHF. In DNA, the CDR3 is TGCGCCAGCAGCCAAGATCCCGGCGGGGGTCAGCCCCAGCATTTT.

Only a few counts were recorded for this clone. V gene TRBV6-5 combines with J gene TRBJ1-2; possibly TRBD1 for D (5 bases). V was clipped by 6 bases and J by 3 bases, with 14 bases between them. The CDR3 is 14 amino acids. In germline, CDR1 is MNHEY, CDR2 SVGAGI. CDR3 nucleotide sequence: TGTGCCAGCAGCTATTGGGGGGAAGACTATGGCTACACCTTC. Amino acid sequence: CASSYWGEDYGYTF.

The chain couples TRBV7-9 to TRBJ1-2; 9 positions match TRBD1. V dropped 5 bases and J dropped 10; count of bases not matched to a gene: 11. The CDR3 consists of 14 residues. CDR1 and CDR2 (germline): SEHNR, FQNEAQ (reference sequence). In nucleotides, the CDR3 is TGTGCCAGCAGCATCTTCCGGGACAGGGAAGACTACACCTTC. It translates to CASSIFRDREDYTF.

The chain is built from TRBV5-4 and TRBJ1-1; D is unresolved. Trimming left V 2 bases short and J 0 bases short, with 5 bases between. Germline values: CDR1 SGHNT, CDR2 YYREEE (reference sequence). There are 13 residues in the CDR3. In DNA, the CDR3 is TGTGCCAGCAGCTTACAGATGAACACTGAAGCTTTCTTT. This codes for CASSLQMNTEAFF.

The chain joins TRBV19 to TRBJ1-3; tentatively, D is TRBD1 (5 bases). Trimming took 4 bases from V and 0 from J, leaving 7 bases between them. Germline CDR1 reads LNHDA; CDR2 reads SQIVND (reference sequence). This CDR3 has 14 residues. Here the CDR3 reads CASSTDNSGNTIYF. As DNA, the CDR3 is TGTGCCAGTAGTACGGACAACTCTGGAAACACCATATATTTT.

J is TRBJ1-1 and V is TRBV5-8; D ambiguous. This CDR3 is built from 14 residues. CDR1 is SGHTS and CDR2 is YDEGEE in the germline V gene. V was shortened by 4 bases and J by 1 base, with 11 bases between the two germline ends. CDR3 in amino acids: CASSPQATNTEAFF. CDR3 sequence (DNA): TGTGCCAGCAGCCCTCAGGCCACGAACACTGAAGCTTTCTTT.

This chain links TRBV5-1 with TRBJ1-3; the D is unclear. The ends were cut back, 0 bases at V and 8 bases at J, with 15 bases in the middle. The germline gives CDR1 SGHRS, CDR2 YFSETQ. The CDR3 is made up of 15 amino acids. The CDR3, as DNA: TGCGCCAGCAGCTTGGGAGTTCTGATTTCGGACACCATATATTTT. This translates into CASSLGVLISDTIYF.

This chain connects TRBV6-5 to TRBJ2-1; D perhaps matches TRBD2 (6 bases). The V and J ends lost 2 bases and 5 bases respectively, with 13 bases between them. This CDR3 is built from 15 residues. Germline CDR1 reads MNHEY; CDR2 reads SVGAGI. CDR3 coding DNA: TGTGCCAGCAGTTACCCCTCGGAGGGGCACAATGAGCAGTTCTTC. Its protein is CASSYPSEGHNEQFF.

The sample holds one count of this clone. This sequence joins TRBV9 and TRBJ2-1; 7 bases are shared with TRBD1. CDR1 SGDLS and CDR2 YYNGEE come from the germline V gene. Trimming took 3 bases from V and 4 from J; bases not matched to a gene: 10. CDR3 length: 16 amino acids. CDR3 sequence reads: CASSAYRGGSYNEQFF. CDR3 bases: TGTGCCAGCAGCGCTTACAGGGGCGGGTCATACAATGAGCAGTTCTTC.

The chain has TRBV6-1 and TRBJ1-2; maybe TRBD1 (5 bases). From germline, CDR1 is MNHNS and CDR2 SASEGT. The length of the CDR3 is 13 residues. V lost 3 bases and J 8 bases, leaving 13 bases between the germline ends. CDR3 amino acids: CASSDWDGGGYTF. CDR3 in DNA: TGTGCCAGCAGTGATTGGGACGGAGGGGGCTACACCTTC.

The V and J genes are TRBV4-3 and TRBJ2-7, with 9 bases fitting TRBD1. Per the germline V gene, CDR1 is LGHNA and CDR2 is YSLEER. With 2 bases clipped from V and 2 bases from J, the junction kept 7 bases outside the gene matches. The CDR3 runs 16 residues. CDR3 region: CASSQKPGQGAYEQYF. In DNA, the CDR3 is TGCGCCAGCAGCCAAAAGCCGGGACAGGGAGCCTACGAGCAGTACTTC.

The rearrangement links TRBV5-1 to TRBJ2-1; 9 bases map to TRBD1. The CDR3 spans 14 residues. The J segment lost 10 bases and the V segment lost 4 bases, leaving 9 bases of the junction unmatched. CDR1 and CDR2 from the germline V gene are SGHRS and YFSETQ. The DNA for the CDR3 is TGCGCCAGCAGCCATCTGGGACAGGGCCTGGAGCAGTTCTTC. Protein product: CASSHLGQGLEQFF. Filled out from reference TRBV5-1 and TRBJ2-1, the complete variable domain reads KAGVTQTPRYLIKTRGQQVTLSCSPISGHRSVSWYQQTPGQGLQFLFEYFSETQRNKGNFPGRFSGRQFSNSRSEMNVSTLELGDSALYLCASSHLGQGLEQFFGPGTRLTVL.

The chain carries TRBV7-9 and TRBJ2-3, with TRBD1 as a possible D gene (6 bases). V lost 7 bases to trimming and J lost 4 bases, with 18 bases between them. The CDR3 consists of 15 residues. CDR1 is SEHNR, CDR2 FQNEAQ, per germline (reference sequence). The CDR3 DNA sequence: TGTGCCAGCAACAGCGCCAGGGGTCGTCCAGATACGCAGTATTTT. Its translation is CASNSARGRPDTQYF. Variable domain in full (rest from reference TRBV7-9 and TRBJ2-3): DTGVSQNPRHKITKRGQNVTFRCDPISEHNRLYWYRQTLGQGPEFLTYFQNEAQLEKSRLLSDRFSAERPKGSFSTLEIQRTEQGDSAMYLCASNSARGRPDTQYFGPGTRLTVL.

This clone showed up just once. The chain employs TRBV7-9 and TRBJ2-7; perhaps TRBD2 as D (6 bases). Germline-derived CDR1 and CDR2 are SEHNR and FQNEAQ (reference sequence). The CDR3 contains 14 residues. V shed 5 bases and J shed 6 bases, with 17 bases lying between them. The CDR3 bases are TGTGCCAGCAGCCAAGGAGGGTCAGTCTTCGAGCAGTACTTC. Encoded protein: CASSQGGSVFEQYF.

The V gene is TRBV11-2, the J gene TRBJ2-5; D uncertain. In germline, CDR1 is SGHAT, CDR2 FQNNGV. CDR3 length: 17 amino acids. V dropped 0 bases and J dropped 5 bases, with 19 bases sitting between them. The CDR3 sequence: CASSLDLYSAASETQYF. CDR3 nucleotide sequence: TGTGCCAGCAGCTTAGATCTGTACTCCGCCGCGTCGGAGACCCAGTACTTC.

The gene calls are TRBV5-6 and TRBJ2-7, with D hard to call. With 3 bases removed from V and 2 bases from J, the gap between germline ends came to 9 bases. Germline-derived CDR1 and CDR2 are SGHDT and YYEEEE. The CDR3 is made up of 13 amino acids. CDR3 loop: CASSSRQTYEQYF. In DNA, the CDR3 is TGTGCCAGCAGCTCAAGACAAACCTACGAGCAGTACTTC.

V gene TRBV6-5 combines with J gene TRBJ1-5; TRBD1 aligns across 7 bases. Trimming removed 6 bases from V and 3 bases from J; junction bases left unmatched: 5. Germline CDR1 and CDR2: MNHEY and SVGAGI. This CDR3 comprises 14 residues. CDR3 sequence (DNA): TGTGCCAGCAGGTTCGGGACAGACAATCAGCCCCAGCATTTT. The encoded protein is CASRFGTDNQPQHF.

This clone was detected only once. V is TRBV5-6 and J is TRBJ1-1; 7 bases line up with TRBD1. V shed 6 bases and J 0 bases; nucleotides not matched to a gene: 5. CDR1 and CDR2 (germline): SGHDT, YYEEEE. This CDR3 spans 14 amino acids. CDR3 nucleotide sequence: TGTGCCAGCAAACCCGACAGGGTGAACACTGAAGCTTTCTTT. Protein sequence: CASKPDRVNTEAFF.

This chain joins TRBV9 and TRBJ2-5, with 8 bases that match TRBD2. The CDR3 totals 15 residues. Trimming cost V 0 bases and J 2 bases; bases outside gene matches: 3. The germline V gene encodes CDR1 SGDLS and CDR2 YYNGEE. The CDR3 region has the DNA TGTGCCAGCAGCGTAGGGCGACTAGCGCAAGAGACCCAGTACTTC. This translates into CASSVGRLAQETQYF.

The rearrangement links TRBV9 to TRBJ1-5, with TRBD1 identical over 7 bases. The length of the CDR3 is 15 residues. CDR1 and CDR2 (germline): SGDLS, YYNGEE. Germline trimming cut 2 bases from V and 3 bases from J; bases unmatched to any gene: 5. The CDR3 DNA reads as TGTGCCAGCAGCGTTGGACAGGCATCCAATCAGCCCCAGCATTTT. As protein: CASSVGQASNQPQHF. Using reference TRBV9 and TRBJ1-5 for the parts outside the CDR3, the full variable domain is DSGVTQTPKHLITATGQRVTLRCSPRSGDLSVYWYQQSLDQGLQFLIQYYNGEERAKGNILERFSAQQFPDLHSELNLSSLELGDSALYFCASSVGQASNQPQHFGDGTRLSIL.

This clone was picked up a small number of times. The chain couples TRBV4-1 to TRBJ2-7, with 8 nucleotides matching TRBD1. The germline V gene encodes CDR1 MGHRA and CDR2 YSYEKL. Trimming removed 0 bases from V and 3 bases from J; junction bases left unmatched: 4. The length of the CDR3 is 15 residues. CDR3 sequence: CASSQDRDRYYEQYF. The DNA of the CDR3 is TGCGCCAGCAGCCAAGACCGGGACAGGTACTACGAGCAGTACTTC.

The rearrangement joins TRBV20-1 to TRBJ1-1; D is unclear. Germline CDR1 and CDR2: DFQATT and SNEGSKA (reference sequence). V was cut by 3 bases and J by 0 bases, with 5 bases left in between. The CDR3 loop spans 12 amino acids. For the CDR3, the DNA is TGCAGTGCTAGTCAAATGAACACTGAAGCTTTCTTT. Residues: CSASQMNTEAFF.

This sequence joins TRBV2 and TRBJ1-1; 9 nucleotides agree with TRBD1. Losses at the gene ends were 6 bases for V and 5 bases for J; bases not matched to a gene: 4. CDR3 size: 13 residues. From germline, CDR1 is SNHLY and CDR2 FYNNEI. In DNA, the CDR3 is TGTGCCAGCAGAGGGACAGGGCGGACTGAAGCTTTCTTT. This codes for CASRGTGRTEAFF.

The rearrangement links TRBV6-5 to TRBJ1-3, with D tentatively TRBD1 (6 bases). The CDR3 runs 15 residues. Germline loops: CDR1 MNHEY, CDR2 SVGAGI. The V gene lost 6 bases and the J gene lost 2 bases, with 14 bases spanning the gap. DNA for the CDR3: TGTGCCAGCAGCACTACAACAGGGCCTGGAAACACCATATATTTT. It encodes CASSTTTGPGNTIYF.

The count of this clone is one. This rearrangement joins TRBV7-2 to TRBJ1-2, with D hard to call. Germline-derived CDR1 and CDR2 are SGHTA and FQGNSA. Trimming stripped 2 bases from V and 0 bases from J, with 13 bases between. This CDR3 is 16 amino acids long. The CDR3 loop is CASSLRHNPANYGYTF. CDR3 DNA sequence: TGTGCCAGCAGCTTAAGACACAATCCCGCTAACTATGGCTACACCTTC.

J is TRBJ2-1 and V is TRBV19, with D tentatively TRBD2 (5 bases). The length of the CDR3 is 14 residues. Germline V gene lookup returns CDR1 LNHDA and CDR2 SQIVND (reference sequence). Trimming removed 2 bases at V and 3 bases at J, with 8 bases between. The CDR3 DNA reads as TGTGCCAGTAGTATAACCGGGGTCTACAATGAGCAGTTCTTC. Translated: CASSITGVYNEQFF. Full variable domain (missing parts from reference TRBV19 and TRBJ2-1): DGGITQSPKYLFRKEGQNVTLSCEQNLNHDAMYWYRQDPGQGLRLIYYSQIVNDFQKGDIAEGYSVSREKKESFPLTVTSAQKNPTAFYLCASSITGVYNEQFFGPGTRLTVL.

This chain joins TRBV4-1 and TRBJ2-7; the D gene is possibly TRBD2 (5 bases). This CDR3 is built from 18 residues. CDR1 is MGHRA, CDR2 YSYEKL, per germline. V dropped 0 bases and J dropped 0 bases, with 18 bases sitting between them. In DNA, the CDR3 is TGCGCCAGCAGCCAAGATATCGAGGGCGGCTTACGCTCCTACGAGCAGTACTTC. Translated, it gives CASSQDIEGGLRSYEQYF.